The rows below give T cell receptor beta chains drawn from one sample of a study of T cell responses to AZD1222 COVID-19 vaccine. Sequencing used immunoSEQ multiplex PCR; TCRdb keeps in-frame clones, though not all of them. The sample carries around 89,000 clones, approximately 90% recorded once. The material was peripheral blood, obtained on day 0 of AZD1222 vaccination. The receptor set was obtained from an adult in good health. CDR3s include the opening cysteine and the closing phenylalanine or tryptophan. The order of the fields is J gene, V gene, clone size, D gene, CDR3 protein, CDR3 DNA. D genes are given only for firm matches. Rows give clone size only sometimes, using once, few, many, or a class for an expanded clone.

J: TRBJ1-5; V: TRBV7-9; size: -; D: -; CDR3: CASSPDRWGNQPQHF; DNA: TGTGCCAGCAGCCCTGACAGATGGGGCAATCAGCCCCAGCATTTT
J: TRBJ1-3; V: TRBV4-1; size: -; D: TRBD1; CDR3: CASSPGQGATGNTIYF; DNA: TGCGCCAGCAGCCCGGGACAGGGGGCAACTGGAAACACCATATATTTT
J: TRBJ1-2; V: TRBV28; size: -; D: -; CDR3: CASTIPGVNNYGYTF; DNA: TGTGCCAGCACCATCCCAGGGGTAAACAACTATGGCTACACCTTC
J: TRBJ2-1; V: TRBV9; size: -; D: TRBD2; CDR3: CASSSRGGRFNEQFF; DNA: TGTGCCAGCAGCTCGCGGGGGGGCAGGTTTAATGAGCAGTTCTTC
J: TRBJ1-2; V: TRBV19; size: -; D: -; CDR3: CASSIGFRGPRDYGYTF; DNA: TGTGCCAGTAGTATTGGATTCAGGGGACCTCGGGACTATGGCTACACCTTC
J: TRBJ1-5; V: TRBV4-3; size: -; D: TRBD1; CDR3: CASSHDRGPFPQHF; DNA: TGCGCCAGCAGCCATGACAGGGGGCCCTTCCCCCAGCATTTT
J: TRBJ2-1; V: TRBV11-2; size: -; D: -; CDR3: CASSLSGDPYNEQFF; DNA: TGTGCCAGCAGCTTATCCGGGGACCCCTACAATGAGCAGTTCTTC
J: TRBJ1-1; V: TRBV5-1; size: medium-sized; D: -; CDR3: CASSFITGLVTEAFF; DNA: TGCGCCAGCAGCTTCATCACCGGACTAGTCACTGAAGCTTTCTTT
J: TRBJ2-1; V: TRBV27; size: -; D: -; CDR3: CASSFYGSYNEQFF; DNA: TGTGCCAGCAGTTTCTACGGCTCCTACAATGAGCAGTTCTTC
J: TRBJ1-6; V: TRBV2; size: few; D: -; CDR3: CASSAGGGNSPLHF; DNA: TGTGCCAGCAGTGCCGGGGGCGGAAATTCACCCCTCCACTTT
J: TRBJ1-2; V: TRBV3-1/TRBV3-2; size: once; D: -; CDR3: CASSQGQYGYTF; DNA: TGTGCCAGCAGCCAAGGTCAGTATGGCTACACCTTC
J: TRBJ2-5; V: TRBV15; size: -; D: TRBD2; CDR3: CATSRSPLAGGQETQYF; DNA: TGTGCCACCAGCAGATCCCCTCTAGCGGGGGGGCAAGAGACCCAGTACTTC
J: TRBJ1-2; V: TRBV7-2; size: few; D: -; CDR3: CASSLRTESNYGYTF; DNA: TGTGCCAGCAGCCTACGAACAGAGTCTAACTATGGCTACACCTTC
J: TRBJ2-5; V: TRBV5-5; size: once; D: -; CDR3: CASSGKTGLYQETQYF; DNA: TGTGCCAGCAGCGGGAAGACTGGGTTGTACCAAGAGACCCAGTACTTC
J: TRBJ2-2; V: TRBV6-2/TRBV6-3; size: -; D: -; CDR3: CASSGIRGPHVTGELFF; DNA: TGTGCCAGCAGTGGAATCAGGGGCCCGCATGTCACCGGGGAGCTGTTTTTT
J: TRBJ1-1; V: TRBV4-3; size: few; D: TRBD1; CDR3: CASSLTGATEAFF; DNA: TGCGCCAGCAGCCTGACAGGGGCCACTGAAGCTTTCTTT
J: TRBJ2-5; V: TRBV4-3; size: many; D: -; CDR3: CASSQGPSLETQYF; DNA: TGCGCCAGCAGCCAAGGGCCGTCATTGGAGACCCAGTACTTC
J: TRBJ2-7; V: TRBV5-1; size: -; D: -; CDR3: CASSLRQDSYEQYF; DNA: TGCGCCAGCAGCCTAAGACAGGACTCCTACGAGCAGTACTTC
J: TRBJ1-6; V: TRBV7-9; size: few; D: -; CDR3: CPTSTHDRKGPSSPLHF; DNA: TGTCCCACCAGCACCCACGACAGGAAGGGGCCGAGTTCACCCCTCCACTTT
J: TRBJ1-1; V: TRBV11-2; size: once; D: -; CDR3: CASSLVGYTEAFF; DNA: TGTGCCAGCAGCTTAGTGGGGTACACTGAAGCTTTCTTT
J: TRBJ2-7; V: TRBV10-3; size: -; D: TRBD2; CDR3: CAIKQREAYEQYF; DNA: TGTGCCATCAAACAGCGGGAGGCCTACGAGCAGTACTTC
J: TRBJ1-3; V: TRBV6-1; size: -; D: -; CDR3: CASSEGGSGFGNTIYF; DNA: TGTGCCAGCAGTGAAGGCGGTAGCGGGTTTGGAAACACCATATATTTT
J: TRBJ2-5; V: TRBV5-1; size: -; D: TRBD1; CDR3: CASSPGTGRETQYF; DNA: TGCGCCAGCAGCCCTGGGACAGGGAGGGAGACCCAGTACTTC
J: TRBJ2-1; V: TRBV6-5; size: -; D: TRBD1; CDR3: CASRPLQGSYNEQFF; DNA: TGTGCCAGCAGGCCGTTACAGGGGTCCTACAATGAGCAGTTCTTC
J: TRBJ1-5; V: TRBV6-4; size: -; D: -; CDR3: CASSELRVPGGPPDNQPQHF; DNA: TGTGCCAGCAGTGAGCTCAGGGTACCGGGGGGACCCCCGGACAATCAGCCCCAGCATTTT
J: TRBJ2-3; V: TRBV11-3; size: -; D: TRBD2; CDR3: CASSFTASGENTQYF; DNA: TGTGCCAGCAGCTTTACGGCTAGCGGGGAGAATACGCAGTATTTT
J: TRBJ1-4; V: TRBV13; size: -; D: -; CDR3: CASSLRGREGEKLFF; DNA: TGTGCCAGCAGCTTAAGAGGCAGGGAAGGTGAAAAACTGTTTTTT
J: TRBJ2-5; V: TRBV5-1; size: -; D: -; CDR3: CASSRRPLQETQYF; DNA: TGCGCCAGCAGCAGGAGGCCGCTACAAGAGACCCAGTACTTC
J: TRBJ2-2; V: TRBV3-1/TRBV3-2; size: -; D: TRBD1; CDR3: CASSQDPPGGRCGELFF; DNA: TGTGCCAGCAGCCAAGATCCCCCAGGGGGCAGGTGCGGGGAGCTGTTTTTT
J: TRBJ1-5; V: TRBV21-1; size: -; D: -; CDR3: CASTLRTGRNNQPQHF; DNA: TGTGCCAGCACGCTCCGGACAGGGAGAAACAATCAGCCCCAGCATTTT
J: TRBJ1-1; V: TRBV19; size: -; D: TRBD1; CDR3: CASSSQTGTNEAFF; DNA: TGTGCCAGTAGTTCCCAGACAGGGACGAATGAAGCTTTCTTT
J: TRBJ2-7; V: TRBV3-1/TRBV3-2; size: -; D: -; CDR3: CASSHRTYEQYF; DNA: TGTGCCAGCAGCCATCGTACCTACGAGCAGTACTTC
J: TRBJ1-2; V: TRBV28; size: -; D: -; CDR3: CASSLRSAGGYTF; DNA: TGTGCCAGCAGTTTACGGTCTGCGGGGGGCTACACCTTC
J: TRBJ1-5; V: TRBV18; size: -; D: -; CDR3: CASSPLGVNQPQHF; DNA: TGTGCCAGCTCACCCCTCGGAGTTAATCAGCCCCAGCATTTT
J: TRBJ1-2; V: TRBV19; size: -; D: -; CDR3: CASSIRTQGITNYGYTF; DNA: TGTGCCAGTAGTATCAGGACTCAGGGGATCACTAACTATGGCTACACCTTC
J: TRBJ2-7; V: TRBV5-1; size: -; D: TRBD2; CDR3: CASSLAAGGYYEQYF; DNA: TGCGCCAGCAGCTTGGCGGCGGGGGGTTACTACGAGCAGTACTTC
J: TRBJ1-6; V: TRBV14; size: few; D: TRBD1; CDR3: CASSYDRGNSPLHF; DNA: TGTGCCAGCAGCTACGACAGGGGTAATTCACCCCTCCACTTT
J: TRBJ1-4; V: TRBV20-1; size: -; D: -; CDR3: CSARDRGELFF; DNA: TGCAGTGCTAGAGATCGCGGGGAACTGTTTTTT
J: TRBJ1-3; V: TRBV2; size: -; D: TRBD1; CDR3: CASSGQGVETGNTIYF; DNA: TGTGCCAGCAGTGGACAGGGGGTAGAGACTGGAAACACCATATATTTT
J: TRBJ2-7; V: TRBV10-3; size: -; D: -; CDR3: CAISREYEQYF; DNA: TGTGCCATCAGTAGAGAATACGAGCAGTACTTC
J: TRBJ1-4; V: TRBV27; size: -; D: TRBD1; CDR3: CASRRQGPNEKLFF; DNA: TGTGCCAGCAGGAGACAGGGACCTAATGAAAAACTGTTTTTT
J: TRBJ1-2; V: TRBV4-3; size: once; D: TRBD1; CDR3: CASSQDTGTGTIVGYGYTF; DNA: TGCGCCAGCAGCCAGGACACCGGGACAGGGACGATCGTGGGGTATGGCTACACCTTC
J: TRBJ1-1; V: TRBV30; size: -; D: -; CDR3: CAWSLGSEAFF; DNA: TGTGCCTGGAGTCTGGGCTCCGAAGCTTTCTTT
J: TRBJ1-1; V: TRBV2; size: -; D: -; CDR3: CASTSRVPWAFF; DNA: TGTGCCAGCACAAGCAGGGTTCCATGGGCTTTCTTT
J: TRBJ1-5; V: TRBV9; size: -; D: -; CDR3: CASSGGTFDQPQHF; DNA: TGTGCCAGCAGCGGCGGGACGTTTGATCAGCCCCAGCATTTT
J: TRBJ1-2; V: TRBV27; size: -; D: -; CDR3: CASSLRRWDGYTF; DNA: TGTGCCAGCAGTTTACGGCGCTGGGATGGCTACACCTTC
J: TRBJ1-2; V: TRBV7-8; size: -; D: TRBD1; CDR3: CASSPRDSTNYGYTF; DNA: TGTGCCAGCAGCCCCCGGGACAGCACTAACTATGGCTACACCTTC
J: TRBJ2-2; V: TRBV30; size: -; D: TRBD1; CDR3: CAWSRGQTGELFF; DNA: TGTGCCTGGAGCAGGGGGCAAACCGGGGAGCTGTTTTTT
J: TRBJ2-2; V: TRBV6-6; size: -; D: -; CDR3: CASSAVTVLSGELFF; DNA: TGTGCCAGCAGTGCAGTGACAGTCTTATCCGGGGAGCTGTTTTTT
J: TRBJ2-7; V: TRBV5-6; size: -; D: -; CDR3: CASSLGTVYEQYF; DNA: TGTGCCAGCAGCTTGGGGACAGTCTACGAGCAGTACTTC
J: TRBJ2-3; V: TRBV27; size: -; D: -; CDR3: CASSFWDTGDTQYF; DNA: TGTGCCAGCAGTTTCTGGGACACGGGCGATACGCAGTATTTT
J: TRBJ1-2; V: TRBV25-1; size: -; D: -; CDR3: CASSDRGGQLYGYTF; DNA: TGTGCCAGCAGTGATCGCGGGGGGCAACTCTATGGCTACACCTTC
J: TRBJ2-7; V: TRBV27; size: -; D: TRBD1; CDR3: CASRRTGLSYEQYF; DNA: TGTGCCAGCAGACGGACAGGGTTGTCCTACGAGCAGTACTTC
J: TRBJ2-7; V: TRBV7-2; size: -; D: TRBD1; CDR3: CASSSGTGGIYEQYF; DNA: TGTGCCAGCAGCTCGGGGACAGGGGGAATCTACGAGCAGTACTTC
J: TRBJ2-3; V: TRBV29-1; size: -; D: -; CDR3: CSVRTGRETDTQYF; DNA: TGCAGCGTACGAACAGGGAGGGAAACAGATACGCAGTATTTT